This T cell receptor beta chain was captured by sequencing in a study of monozygotic twins with inflammatory bowel disease. General study results and limits: Lower sharing of clonotypes with other individuals was seen in IBD patients than in healthy twins. This was most marked in patients showing signs of disease activity.

For this clonotype: Its antigen is unidentified.

TCRdb re-called the 5' RACE reads and gives one entry per CDR3 protein, without DNA. This repertoire includes 400,000 to 500,000 distinct CDR3 sequences. The CDR3 loop spans 12 amino acids. The germline CDR1 and CDR2 sequences are MNHEY and SVGAGI. Sequenced material: blood. The V call is TRBV6-5, the J call TRBJ1-2; TCRdb outputs TRBD1, but without DNA this stays unchecked. The receptor's source is a human donor with ulcerative colitis or Crohn's disease, or a healthy co-twin of an affected twin (not recorded which). CDR3 amino acids: CASWTGDYGYTF.